These T cell receptor beta chains were read from a single sample in a study. Using its own MiXCR run on the RT-PCR reads, TCRdb lists one record per CDR3 protein. This sample has 550,000 to 750,000 distinct CDR3 sequences; approximately 15% occur once, and the top ten carry around 3.3%. Sequenced input: memory CD4+ T cells from blood. These receptors were taken from a female donor in good health, serving as a healthy control. Both conserved end residues are part of each CDR3. Fields, in order: J gene, clone size, V gene, D gene, CDR3 DNA, CDR3 protein. A D gene is named only where the DNA matches it firmly. For some rows the clone size is stated as once, few or many, or as a class when expanded; others skip it.

j_call: TRBJ2-5; clone_size: .; v_call: TRBV7-2; d_call: .; cdr3_nt: TGTGCCAGCAACCCCGAGGGGGATGGGACCCAGTACTTC; cdr3_aa: CASNPEGDGTQYF
j_call: TRBJ2-7; clone_size: .; v_call: TRBV27; d_call: .; cdr3_nt: TGTGCCAGCAGTTTAGGATACAGCTGGGGCCCCTACGAGCAGTACTTC; cdr3_aa: CASSLGYSWGPYEQYF
j_call: TRBJ2-2; clone_size: few; v_call: TRBV10-3; d_call: .; cdr3_nt: TGTGCCATCAGTGATGTAGCGGAGAACACCGGGGAGCTGTTTTTT; cdr3_aa: CAISDVAENTGELFF
j_call: TRBJ1-1; clone_size: few; v_call: TRBV7-2; d_call: .; cdr3_nt: TGTGCCAGCAGCTTAAAGTTTGGTGACACTGAAGCTTTCTTT; cdr3_aa: CASSLKFGDTEAFF
j_call: TRBJ2-2; clone_size: few; v_call: TRBV6-1; d_call: .; cdr3_nt: TGTGCCAGCAGTGAATACAGGAACACCGGGGAGCTGTTTTTT; cdr3_aa: CASSEYRNTGELFF
j_call: TRBJ1-1; clone_size: few; v_call: TRBV30; d_call: TRBD1; cdr3_nt: TGTGCCTGGAGCCTCAGCTTACAGGGGGAAGCTTTCTTT; cdr3_aa: CAWSLSLQGEAFF
j_call: TRBJ1-5; clone_size: .; v_call: TRBV6-2/TRBV6-3; d_call: .; cdr3_nt: TGTGCCAGCAGTTATCTCGCTGGACAGATCAATCAGCCCCAGCATTTT; cdr3_aa: CASSYLAGQINQPQHF
j_call: TRBJ1-3; clone_size: many; v_call: TRBV4-3; d_call: .; cdr3_nt: TGCGCCAGCAGCCAAGCCCTACTCAGCTCTGGAAACACCATATATTTT; cdr3_aa: CASSQALLSSGNTIYF
j_call: TRBJ1-1; clone_size: .; v_call: TRBV18; d_call: .; cdr3_nt: TGTGCCAGCTCCCCCCTACGGAGTAGCACTGAAGCTTTCTTT; cdr3_aa: CASSPLRSSTEAFF
j_call: TRBJ1-6; clone_size: few; v_call: TRBV5-1; d_call: TRBD1; cdr3_nt: TGCGCCAGCACTCCCCGGACAGGGAACAATTCACCCCTCCACTTT; cdr3_aa: CASTPRTGNNSPLHF
j_call: TRBJ1-4; clone_size: .; v_call: TRBV7-9; d_call: TRBD1; cdr3_nt: TGTGCCAGCAGCTACCGGACAGGGAATGAAAAACTGTTTTTT; cdr3_aa: CASSYRTGNEKLFF
j_call: TRBJ2-7; clone_size: few; v_call: TRBV10-3; d_call: TRBD1; cdr3_nt: TGTGCCATCACCAGGGGGTACGAGCAGTACTTC; cdr3_aa: CAITRGYEQYF
j_call: TRBJ2-1; clone_size: .; v_call: TRBV5-6; d_call: TRBD2; cdr3_nt: TGTGCCAGCAGCTTGTTACTAGCGGGAGTTCATCGGCAGTTCTTC; cdr3_aa: CASSLLLAGVHRQFF
j_call: TRBJ2-7; clone_size: many; v_call: TRBV5-1; d_call: .; cdr3_nt: TGCGCCAGCAGTGATTTCGACTCCCCTCAGGAGTACTTC; cdr3_aa: CASSDFDSPQEYF
j_call: TRBJ2-7; clone_size: many; v_call: TRBV5-1; d_call: .; cdr3_nt: TGCGCCAGCAGCTTAGGCGGGGAGTACTACGAGCAGTACTTC; cdr3_aa: CASSLGGEYYEQYF
j_call: TRBJ1-2; clone_size: many; v_call: TRBV29-1; d_call: TRBD1; cdr3_nt: TGCAGCGTGAGTCCAGGGGGCAACTATGGCTACACCTTC; cdr3_aa: CSVSPGGNYGYTF
j_call: TRBJ2-5; clone_size: few; v_call: TRBV15; d_call: .; cdr3_nt: TGTGCCACCAGCAGAGTTGGGGGGGCACAGACCCAGTACTTC; cdr3_aa: CATSRVGGAQTQYF
j_call: TRBJ2-3; clone_size: few; v_call: TRBV20-1; d_call: .; cdr3_nt: TGCAGTGCTAGAGGACAGGGAGGGGACACAGATACGCAGTATTTT; cdr3_aa: CSARGQGGDTDTQYF
j_call: TRBJ2-3; clone_size: many; v_call: TRBV12-3/TRBV12-4; d_call: .; cdr3_nt: TGTGCCAGCAGGGCCTATGTGCCCAGCACAGATACGCAGTATTTT; cdr3_aa: CASRAYVPSTDTQYF
j_call: TRBJ1-1; clone_size: many; v_call: TRBV29-1; d_call: TRBD1; cdr3_nt: TGCAGCGTTGATAAAGGGGGCGGCACTGAAGCTTTCTTT; cdr3_aa: CSVDKGGGTEAFF
j_call: TRBJ1-2; clone_size: .; v_call: TRBV9; d_call: .; cdr3_nt: TGTGCCAGCAGCTCCTACGAGACAGGAGATTATGGCTACACCTTC; cdr3_aa: CASSSYETGDYGYTF
j_call: TRBJ1-1; clone_size: .; v_call: TRBV7-9; d_call: .; cdr3_nt: TGTGCCAGCAGCCTTCTCCCGGACACTGAAGCTTTCTTT; cdr3_aa: CASSLLPDTEAFF
j_call: TRBJ2-5; clone_size: few; v_call: TRBV7-2; d_call: TRBD1; cdr3_nt: TGTGCCAGCAGACTAGACAGGGGGGGTCCGGAGACCCAGTACTTC; cdr3_aa: CASRLDRGGPETQYF
j_call: TRBJ2-7; clone_size: many; v_call: TRBV28; d_call: .; cdr3_nt: TGTGCCAGCAGTCCTGGGACGGTATACGAGCAGTACTTC; cdr3_aa: CASSPGTVYEQYF
j_call: TRBJ2-3; clone_size: .; v_call: TRBV5-1; d_call: .; cdr3_nt: TGCGCCAGCAGCTCCGTAGCGCAAACAGATACGCAGTATTTT; cdr3_aa: CASSSVAQTDTQYF
j_call: TRBJ2-1; clone_size: .; v_call: TRBV5-1; d_call: .; cdr3_nt: TGCGCCAGCACATACCCGGGGGGCTCAGAGCAGTTCTTC; cdr3_aa: CASTYPGGSEQFF
j_call: TRBJ2-3; clone_size: few; v_call: TRBV20-1; d_call: .; cdr3_nt: TGCAGTGCTATAGCGCCTATTAGCACAGATACGCAGTATTTT; cdr3_aa: CSAIAPISTDTQYF